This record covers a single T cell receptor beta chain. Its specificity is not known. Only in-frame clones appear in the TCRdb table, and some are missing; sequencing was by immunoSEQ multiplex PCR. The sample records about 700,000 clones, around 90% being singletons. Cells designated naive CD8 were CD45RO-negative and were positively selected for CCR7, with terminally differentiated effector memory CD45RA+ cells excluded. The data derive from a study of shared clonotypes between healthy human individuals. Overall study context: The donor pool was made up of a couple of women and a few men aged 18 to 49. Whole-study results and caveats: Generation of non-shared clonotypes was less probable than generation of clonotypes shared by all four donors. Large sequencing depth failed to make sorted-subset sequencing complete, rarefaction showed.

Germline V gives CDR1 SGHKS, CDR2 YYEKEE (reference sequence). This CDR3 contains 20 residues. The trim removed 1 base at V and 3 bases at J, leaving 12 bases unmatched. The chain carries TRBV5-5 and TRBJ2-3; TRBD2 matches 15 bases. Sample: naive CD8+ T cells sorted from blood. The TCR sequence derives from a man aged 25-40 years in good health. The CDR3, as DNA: TGTGCCAGCAGCTTGACCCGGACTAGCGGGAGGGAAATGGTAACAGATACGCAGTATTTT. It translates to CASSLTRTSGREMVTDTQYF.